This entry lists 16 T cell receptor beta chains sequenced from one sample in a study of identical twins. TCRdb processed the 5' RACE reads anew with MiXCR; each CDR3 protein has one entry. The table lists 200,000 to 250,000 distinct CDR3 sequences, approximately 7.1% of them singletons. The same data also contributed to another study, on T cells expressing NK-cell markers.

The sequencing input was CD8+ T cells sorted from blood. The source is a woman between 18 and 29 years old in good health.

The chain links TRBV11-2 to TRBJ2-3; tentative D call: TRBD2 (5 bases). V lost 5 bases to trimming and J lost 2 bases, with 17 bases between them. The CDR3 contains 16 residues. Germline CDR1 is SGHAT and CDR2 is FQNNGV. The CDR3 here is CASSPGTPRDTDTQYF. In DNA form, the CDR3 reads TGTGCCAGCAGCCCAGGAACTCCCCGGGACACAGATACGCAGTATTTT.

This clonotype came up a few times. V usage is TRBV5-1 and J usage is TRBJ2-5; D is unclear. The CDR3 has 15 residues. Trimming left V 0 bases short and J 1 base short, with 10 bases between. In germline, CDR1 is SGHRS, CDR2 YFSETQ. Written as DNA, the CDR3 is TGCGCCAGCAGCTTGGCGGCTCCCCGCCAAGAGACCCAGTACTTC. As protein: CASSLAAPRQETQYF.

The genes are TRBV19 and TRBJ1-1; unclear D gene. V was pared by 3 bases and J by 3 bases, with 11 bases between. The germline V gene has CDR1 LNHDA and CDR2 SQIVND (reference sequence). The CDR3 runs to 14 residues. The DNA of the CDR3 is TGTGCCAGTAGTATTGGGGAGGACTACACTGAAGCTTTCTTT. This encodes CASSIGEDYTEAFF.

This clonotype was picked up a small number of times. The CDR3 DNA sequence: TGCAGTGCTATGGATACGTCCCAGCATTTT. Its translation is CSAMDTSQHF. The chain recombines TRBV20-1 with TRBJ1-5; D remains unclear. V was clipped by 4 bases and J by 11 bases, with 9 bases between them. The CDR3 length is 10 residues. Germline V lookup: CDR1 DFQATT, CDR2 SNEGSKA (reference sequence).

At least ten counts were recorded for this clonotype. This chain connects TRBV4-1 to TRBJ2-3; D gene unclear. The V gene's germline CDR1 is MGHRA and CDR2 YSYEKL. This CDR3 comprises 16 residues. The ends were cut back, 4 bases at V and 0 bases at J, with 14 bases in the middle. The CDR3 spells CASSLHPPGSTDTQYF. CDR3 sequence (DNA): TGCGCCAGCAGCCTCCATCCACCCGGAAGCACAGATACGCAGTATTTT.

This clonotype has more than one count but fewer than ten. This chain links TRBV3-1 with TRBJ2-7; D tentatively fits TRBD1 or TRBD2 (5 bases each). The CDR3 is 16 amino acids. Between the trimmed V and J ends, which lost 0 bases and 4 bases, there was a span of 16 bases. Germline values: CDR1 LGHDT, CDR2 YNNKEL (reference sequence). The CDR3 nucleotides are TGTGCCAGCAGCCAAGATCGGGGCAGAGGTTTTTACGAGCAGTACTTC. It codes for CASSQDRGRGFYEQYF.

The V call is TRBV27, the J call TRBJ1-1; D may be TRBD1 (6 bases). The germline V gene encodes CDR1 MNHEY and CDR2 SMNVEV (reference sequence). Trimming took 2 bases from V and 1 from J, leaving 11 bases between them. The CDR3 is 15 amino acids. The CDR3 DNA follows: TGTGCCAGCAGTTTAGCCGGGACAAGGAACACTGAAGCTTTCTTT. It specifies CASSLAGTRNTEAFF.

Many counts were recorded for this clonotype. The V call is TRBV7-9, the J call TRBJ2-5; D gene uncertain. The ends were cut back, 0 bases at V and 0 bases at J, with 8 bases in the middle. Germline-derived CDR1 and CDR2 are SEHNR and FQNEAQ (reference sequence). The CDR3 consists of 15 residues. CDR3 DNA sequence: TGTGCCAGCAGCTTAGCCTCCGCCCACCAAGAGACCCAGTACTTC. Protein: CASSLASAHQETQYF.

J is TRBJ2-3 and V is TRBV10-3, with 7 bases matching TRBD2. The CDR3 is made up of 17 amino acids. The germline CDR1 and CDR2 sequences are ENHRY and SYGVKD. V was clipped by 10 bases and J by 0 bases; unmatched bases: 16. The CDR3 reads CATRGADGGYSTDTQYF. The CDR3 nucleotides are TGTGCCACCCGCGGGGCGGACGGGGGGTATAGCACAGATACGCAGTATTTT.

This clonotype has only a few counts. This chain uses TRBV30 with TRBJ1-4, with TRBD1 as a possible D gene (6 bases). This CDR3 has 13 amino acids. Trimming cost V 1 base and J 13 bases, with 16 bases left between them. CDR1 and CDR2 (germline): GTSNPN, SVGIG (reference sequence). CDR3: CAWSAGGALGLFF. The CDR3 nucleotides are TGTGCCTGGAGTGCGGGGGGCGCGCTGGGACTGTTTTTT. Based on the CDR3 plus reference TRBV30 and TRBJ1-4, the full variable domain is SQTIHQWPATLVQPVGSPLSLECTVEGTSNPNLYWYRQAAGRGLQLLFYSVGIGQISSEVPQNLSASRPQDRQFILSSKKLLLSDSGFYLCAWSAGGALGLFFGSGTQLSVL.

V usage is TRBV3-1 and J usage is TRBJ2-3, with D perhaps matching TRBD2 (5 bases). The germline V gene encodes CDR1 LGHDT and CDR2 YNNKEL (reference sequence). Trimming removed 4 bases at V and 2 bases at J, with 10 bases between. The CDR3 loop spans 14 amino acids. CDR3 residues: CASSLVRDTDTQYF. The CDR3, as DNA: TGTGCCAGCAGCCTAGTGAGGGACACAGATACGCAGTATTTT.

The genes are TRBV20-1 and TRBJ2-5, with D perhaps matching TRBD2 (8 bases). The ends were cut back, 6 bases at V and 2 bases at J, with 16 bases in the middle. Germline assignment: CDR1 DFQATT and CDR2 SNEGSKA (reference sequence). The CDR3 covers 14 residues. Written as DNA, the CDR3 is TGCAGTGCGCGGGGGGACAGCCAACAAGAGACCCAGTACTTC. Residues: CSARGDSQQETQYF.

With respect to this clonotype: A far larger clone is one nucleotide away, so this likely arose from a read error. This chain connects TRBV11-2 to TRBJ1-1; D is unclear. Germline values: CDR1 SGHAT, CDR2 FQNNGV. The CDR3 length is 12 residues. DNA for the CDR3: TGTGCCAGCAGCCCCGGGAACACTGAAGCTTACTTT. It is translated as CASSPGNTEAYF.

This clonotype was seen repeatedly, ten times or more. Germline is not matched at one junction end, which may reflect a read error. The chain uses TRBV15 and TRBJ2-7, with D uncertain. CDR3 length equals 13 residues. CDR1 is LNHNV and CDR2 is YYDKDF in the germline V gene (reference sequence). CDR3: CATSGESKSEQYF. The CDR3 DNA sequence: TGTGCCACCAGCGGAGAATCCAAGAGCGAGCAGTACTTC.

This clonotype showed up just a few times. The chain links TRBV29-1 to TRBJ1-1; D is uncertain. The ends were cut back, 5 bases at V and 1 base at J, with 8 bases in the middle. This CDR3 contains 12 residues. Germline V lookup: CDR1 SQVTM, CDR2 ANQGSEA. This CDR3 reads CSVLPENTEAFF. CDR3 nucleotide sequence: TGCAGCGTTCTGCCAGAGAACACTGAAGCTTTCTTT. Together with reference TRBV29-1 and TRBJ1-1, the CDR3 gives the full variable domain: SAVISQKPSRDICQRGTSLTIQCQVDSQVTMMFWYRQQPGQSLTLIATANQGSEATYESGFVIDKFPISRPNLTFSTLTVSNMSPEDSSIYLCSVLPENTEAFFGQGTRLTVV.

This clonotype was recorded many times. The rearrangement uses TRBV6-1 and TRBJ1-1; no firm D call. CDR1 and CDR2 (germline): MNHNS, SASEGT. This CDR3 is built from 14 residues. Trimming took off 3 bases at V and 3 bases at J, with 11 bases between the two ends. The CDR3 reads CASSDILTDTEAFF. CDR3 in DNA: TGTGCCAGCAGTGATATTTTGACCGACACTGAAGCTTTCTTT.